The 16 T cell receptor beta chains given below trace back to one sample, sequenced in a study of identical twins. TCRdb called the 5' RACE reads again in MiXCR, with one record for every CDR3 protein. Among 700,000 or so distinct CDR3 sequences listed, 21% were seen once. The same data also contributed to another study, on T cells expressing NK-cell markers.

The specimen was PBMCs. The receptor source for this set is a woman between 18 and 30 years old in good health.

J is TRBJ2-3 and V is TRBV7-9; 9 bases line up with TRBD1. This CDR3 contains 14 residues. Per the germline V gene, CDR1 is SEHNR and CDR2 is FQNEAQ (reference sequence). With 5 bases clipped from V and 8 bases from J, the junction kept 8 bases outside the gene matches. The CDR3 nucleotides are TGTGCCAGCAGCCCGCGGACAGGGGAAGGTACGCAGTATTTT. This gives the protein CASSPRTGEGTQYF.

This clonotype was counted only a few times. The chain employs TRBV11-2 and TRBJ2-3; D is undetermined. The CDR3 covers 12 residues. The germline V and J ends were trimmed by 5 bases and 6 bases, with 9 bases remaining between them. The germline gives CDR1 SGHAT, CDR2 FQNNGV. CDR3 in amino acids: CASSRAADTQYF. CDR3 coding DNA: TGTGCCAGCAGCCGCGCGGCCGATACGCAGTATTTT.

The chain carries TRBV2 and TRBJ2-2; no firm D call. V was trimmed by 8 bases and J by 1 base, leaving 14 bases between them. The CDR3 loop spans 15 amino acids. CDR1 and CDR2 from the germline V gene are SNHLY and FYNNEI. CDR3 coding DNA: TGTGCCAGCGTCTCCCGCGGCAGGAACACCGGGGAGCTGTTTTTT. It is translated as CASVSRGRNTGELFF.

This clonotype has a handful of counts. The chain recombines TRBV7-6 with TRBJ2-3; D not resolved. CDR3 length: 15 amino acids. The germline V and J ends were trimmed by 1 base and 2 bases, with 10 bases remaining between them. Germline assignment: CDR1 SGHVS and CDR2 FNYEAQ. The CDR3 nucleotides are TGTGCCAGCAGCTTAGATCCCGACTCCACAGATACGCAGTATTTT. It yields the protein CASSLDPDSTDTQYF. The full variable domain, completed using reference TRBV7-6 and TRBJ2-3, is GAGVSQSPRYKVTKRGQDVALRCDPISGHVSLYWYRQALGQGPEFLTYFNYEAQQDKSGLPNDRFSAERPEGSISTLTIQRTEQRDSAMYRCASSLDPDSTDTQYFGPGTRLTVL.

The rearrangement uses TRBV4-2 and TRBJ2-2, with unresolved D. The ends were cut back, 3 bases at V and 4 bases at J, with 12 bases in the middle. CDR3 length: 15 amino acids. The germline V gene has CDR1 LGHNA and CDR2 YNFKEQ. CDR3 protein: CASSHPEGVTGELFF. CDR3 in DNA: TGTGCCAGCAGCCACCCGGAAGGCGTCACCGGGGAGCTGTTTTTT.

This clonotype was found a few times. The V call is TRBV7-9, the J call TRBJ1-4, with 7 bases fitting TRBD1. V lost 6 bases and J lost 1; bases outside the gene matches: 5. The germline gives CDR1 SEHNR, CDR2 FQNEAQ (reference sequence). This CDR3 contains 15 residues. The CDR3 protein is CASRRTGQTNEKLFF. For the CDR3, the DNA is TGTGCCAGCAGACGGACAGGTCAAACTAATGAAAAACTGTTTTTT.

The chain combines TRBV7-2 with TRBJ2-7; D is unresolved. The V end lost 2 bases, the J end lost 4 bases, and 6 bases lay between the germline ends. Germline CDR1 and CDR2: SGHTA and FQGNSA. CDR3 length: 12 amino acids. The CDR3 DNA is TGTGCCAGCAGCTTAATCTGGTACGAGCAGTACTTC. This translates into CASSLIWYEQYF.

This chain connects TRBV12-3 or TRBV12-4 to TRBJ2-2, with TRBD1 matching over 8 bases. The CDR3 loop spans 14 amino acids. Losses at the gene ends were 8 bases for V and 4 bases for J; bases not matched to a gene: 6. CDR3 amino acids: CASYGQGSTGELFF. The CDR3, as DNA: TGTGCCAGCTACGGACAGGGAAGCACCGGGGAGCTGTTTTTT.

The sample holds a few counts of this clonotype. CDR3 DNA: TGCAGTGCTAGAGACCCTTCGACTGGGGTCAATGAGCAGTTCTTC. It encodes CSARDPSTGVNEQFF. The chain joins TRBV20-1 to TRBJ2-1; D not certain. Germline CDR1 and CDR2: DFQATT and SNEGSKA (reference sequence). CDR3 size: 15 residues. The V end was cut by 0 bases, the J end by 6 bases, with 15 bases between.

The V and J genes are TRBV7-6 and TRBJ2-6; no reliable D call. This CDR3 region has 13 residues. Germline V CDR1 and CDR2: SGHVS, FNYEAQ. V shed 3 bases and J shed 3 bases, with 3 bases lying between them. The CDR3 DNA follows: TGTGCCAGCAGCTTCGGTGGGGCCAACGTCCTGACTTTC. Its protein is CASSFGGANVLTF.

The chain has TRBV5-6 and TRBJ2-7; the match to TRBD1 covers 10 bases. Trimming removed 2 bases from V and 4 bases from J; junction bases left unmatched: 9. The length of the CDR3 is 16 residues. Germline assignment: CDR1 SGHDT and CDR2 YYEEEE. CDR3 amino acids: CASSFGLTGGSYEQYF. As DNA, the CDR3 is TGTGCCAGCAGCTTCGGCCTGACAGGGGGCTCTTACGAGCAGTACTTC.

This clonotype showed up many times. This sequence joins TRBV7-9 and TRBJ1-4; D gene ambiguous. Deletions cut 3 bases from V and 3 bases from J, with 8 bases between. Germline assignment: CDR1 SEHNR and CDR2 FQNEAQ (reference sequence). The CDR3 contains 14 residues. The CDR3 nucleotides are TGTGCCAGCAGCTTCTGGGGATCTAATGAAAAACTGTTTTTT. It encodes CASSFWGSNEKLFF.

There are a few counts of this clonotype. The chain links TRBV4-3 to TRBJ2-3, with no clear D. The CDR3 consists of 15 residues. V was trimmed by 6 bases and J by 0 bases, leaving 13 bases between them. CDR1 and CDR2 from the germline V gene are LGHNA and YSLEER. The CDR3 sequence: CASSPNHLSTDTQYF. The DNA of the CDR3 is TGCGCCAGCAGTCCGAATCACTTAAGCACAGATACGCAGTATTTT.

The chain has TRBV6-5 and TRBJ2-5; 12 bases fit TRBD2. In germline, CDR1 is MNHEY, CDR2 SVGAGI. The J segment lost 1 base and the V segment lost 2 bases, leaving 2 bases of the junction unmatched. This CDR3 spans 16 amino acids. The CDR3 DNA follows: TGTGCCAGCAGTTACCCACTAGCGGGGGGCCAAGAGACCCAGTACTTC. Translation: CASSYPLAGGQETQYF.

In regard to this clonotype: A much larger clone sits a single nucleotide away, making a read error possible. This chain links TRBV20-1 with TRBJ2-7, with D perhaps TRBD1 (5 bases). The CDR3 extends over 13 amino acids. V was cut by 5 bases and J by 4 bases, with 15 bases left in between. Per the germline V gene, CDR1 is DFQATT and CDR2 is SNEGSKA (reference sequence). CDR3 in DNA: TGCAGTGCTCTTAGGGGAAGCCAATACGAGCAGTACTTC. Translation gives CSALRGSQYEQYF.

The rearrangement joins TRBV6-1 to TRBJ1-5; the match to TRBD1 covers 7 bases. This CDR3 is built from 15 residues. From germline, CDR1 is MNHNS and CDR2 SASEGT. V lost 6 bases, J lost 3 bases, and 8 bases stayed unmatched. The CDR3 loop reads CASSRDRHFNQPQHF. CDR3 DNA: TGTGCCAGCAGCCGGGACAGACATTTCAATCAGCCCCAGCATTTT.